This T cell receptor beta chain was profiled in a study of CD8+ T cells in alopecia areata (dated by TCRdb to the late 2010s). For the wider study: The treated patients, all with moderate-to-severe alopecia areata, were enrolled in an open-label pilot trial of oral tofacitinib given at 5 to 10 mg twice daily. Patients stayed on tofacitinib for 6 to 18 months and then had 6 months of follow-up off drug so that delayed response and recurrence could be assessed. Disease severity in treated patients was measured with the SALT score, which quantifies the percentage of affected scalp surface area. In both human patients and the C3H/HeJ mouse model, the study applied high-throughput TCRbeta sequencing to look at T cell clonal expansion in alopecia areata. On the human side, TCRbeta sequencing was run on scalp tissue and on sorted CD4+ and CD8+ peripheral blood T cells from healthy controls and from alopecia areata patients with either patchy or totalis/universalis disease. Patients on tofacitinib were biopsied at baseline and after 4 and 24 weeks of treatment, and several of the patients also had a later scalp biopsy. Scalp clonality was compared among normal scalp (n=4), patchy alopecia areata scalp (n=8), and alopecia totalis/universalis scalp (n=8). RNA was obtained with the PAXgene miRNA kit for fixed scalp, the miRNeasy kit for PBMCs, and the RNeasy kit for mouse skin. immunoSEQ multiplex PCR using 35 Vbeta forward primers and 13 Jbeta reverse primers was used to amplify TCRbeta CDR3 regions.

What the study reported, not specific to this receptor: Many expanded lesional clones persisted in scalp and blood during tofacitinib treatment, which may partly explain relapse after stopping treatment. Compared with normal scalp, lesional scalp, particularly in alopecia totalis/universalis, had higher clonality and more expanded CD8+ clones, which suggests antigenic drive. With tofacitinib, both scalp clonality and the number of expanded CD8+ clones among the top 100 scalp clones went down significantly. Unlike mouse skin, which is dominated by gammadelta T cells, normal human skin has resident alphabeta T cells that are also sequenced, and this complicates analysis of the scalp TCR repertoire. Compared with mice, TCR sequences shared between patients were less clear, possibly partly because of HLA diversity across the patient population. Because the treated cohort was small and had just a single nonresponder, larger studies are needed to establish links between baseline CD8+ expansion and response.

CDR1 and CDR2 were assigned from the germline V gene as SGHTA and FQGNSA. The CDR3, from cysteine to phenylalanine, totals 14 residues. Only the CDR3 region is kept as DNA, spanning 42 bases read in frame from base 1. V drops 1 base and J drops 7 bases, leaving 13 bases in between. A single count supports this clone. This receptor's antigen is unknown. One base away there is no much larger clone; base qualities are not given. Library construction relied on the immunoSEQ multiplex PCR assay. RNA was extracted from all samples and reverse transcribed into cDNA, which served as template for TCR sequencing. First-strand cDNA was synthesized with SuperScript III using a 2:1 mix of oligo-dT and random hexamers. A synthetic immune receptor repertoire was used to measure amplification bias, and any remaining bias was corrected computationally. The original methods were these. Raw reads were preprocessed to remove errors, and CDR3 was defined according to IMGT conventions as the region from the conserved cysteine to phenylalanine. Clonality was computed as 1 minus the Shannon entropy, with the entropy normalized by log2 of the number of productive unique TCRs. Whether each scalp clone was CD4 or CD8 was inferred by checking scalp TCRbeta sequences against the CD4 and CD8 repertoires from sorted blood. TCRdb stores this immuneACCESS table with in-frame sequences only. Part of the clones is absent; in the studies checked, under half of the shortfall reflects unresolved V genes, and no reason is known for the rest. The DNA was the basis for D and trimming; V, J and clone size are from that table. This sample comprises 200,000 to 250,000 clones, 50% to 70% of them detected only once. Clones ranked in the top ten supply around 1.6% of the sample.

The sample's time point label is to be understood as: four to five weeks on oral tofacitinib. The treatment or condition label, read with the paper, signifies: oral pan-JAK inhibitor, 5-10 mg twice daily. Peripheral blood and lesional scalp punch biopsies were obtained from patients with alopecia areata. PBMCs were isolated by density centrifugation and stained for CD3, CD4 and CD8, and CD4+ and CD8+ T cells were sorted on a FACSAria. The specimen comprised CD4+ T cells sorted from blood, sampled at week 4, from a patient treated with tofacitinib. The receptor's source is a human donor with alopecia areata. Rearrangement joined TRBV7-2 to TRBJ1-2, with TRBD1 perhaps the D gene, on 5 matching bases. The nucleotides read TGTGCCAGCAGCTTAGGGTCAGGGAGCGGTGGCTACACCTTC. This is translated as CASSLGSGSGGYTF.